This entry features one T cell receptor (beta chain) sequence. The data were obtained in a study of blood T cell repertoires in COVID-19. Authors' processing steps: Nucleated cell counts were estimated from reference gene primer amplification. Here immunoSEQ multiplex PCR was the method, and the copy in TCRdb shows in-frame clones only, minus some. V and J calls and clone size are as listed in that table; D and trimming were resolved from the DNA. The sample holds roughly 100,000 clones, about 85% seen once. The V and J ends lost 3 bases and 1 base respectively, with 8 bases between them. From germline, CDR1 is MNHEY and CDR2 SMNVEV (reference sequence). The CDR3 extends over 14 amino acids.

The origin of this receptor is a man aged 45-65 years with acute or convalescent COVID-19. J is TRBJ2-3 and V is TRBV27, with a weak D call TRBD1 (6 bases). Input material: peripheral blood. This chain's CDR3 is CASSLGQGTDTQYF. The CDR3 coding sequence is TGTGCCAGCAGTTTGGGACAAGGCACAGATACGCAGTATTTT.